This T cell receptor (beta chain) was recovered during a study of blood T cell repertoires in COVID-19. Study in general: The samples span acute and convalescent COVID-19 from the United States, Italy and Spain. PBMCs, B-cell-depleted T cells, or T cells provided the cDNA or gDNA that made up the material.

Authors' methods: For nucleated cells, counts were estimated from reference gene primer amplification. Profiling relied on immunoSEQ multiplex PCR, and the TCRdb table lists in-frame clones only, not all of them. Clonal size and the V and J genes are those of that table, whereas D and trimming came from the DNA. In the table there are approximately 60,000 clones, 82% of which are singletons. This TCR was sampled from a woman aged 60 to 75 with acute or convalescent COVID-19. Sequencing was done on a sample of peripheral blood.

CDR3: CASTKTGMSGNTIYF. The CDR3 coding sequence is TGTGCCAGCACTAAAACAGGGATGTCTGGAAACACCATATATTTT. The V gene is TRBV6-6, the J gene TRBJ1-3, with D possibly TRBD1 on 6 matching bases. The CDR3 contains 15 residues. Trimming removed 7 bases at V and 1 base at J, with 14 bases between. CDR1 MNHNY and CDR2 SVGAGI come from the germline V gene (reference sequence).